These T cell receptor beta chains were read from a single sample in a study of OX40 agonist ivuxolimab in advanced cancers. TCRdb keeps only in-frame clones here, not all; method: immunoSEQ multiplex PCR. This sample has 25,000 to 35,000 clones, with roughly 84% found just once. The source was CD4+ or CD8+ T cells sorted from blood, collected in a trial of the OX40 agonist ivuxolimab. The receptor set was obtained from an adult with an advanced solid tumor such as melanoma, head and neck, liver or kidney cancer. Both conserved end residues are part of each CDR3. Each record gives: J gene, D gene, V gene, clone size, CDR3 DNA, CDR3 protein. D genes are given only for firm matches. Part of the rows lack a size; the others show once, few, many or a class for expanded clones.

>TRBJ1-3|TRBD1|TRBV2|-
TGTGCCAGCACCCCGGGTAGGGGGCCTGGAAACACCATATATTTT
CASTPGRGPGNTIYF
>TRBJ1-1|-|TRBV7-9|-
TGTGCCAGCAGCCAGGGCTTGGAAGACACTGAAGCTTTCTTT
CASSQGLEDTEAFF
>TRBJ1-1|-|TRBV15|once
TGTGCCACCAGCAGAGAGGACGGAAACACTGAAGCTTTCTTT
CATSREDGNTEAFF
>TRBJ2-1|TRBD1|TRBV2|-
TGTGCCAGCAGTGAATGGGACAGGGTCTACAATGAGCAGTTCTTC
CASSEWDRVYNEQFF
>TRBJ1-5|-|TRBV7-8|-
TGTGCCAGCAGCTTGGGGCGCGTTAGCAATCAGCCCCAGCATTTT
CASSLGRVSNQPQHF
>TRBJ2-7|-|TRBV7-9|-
TGTGCCAGCAGCACCAGGGGTTACGAGCAGTACTTC
CASSTRGYEQYF
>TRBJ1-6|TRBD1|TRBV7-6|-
TGTGCCAGCAGCTCGCAGGGGGGAAATTCACCCCTCCACTTT
CASSSQGGNSPLHF
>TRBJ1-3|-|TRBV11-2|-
TGTGCCAGCAGCTCCGATGGAAACACCATATATTTT
CASSSDGNTIYF
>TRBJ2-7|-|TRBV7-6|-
TGTGCCAGCAGTCTAACGGTTGACTACGAGCAGTACTTC
CASSLTVDYEQYF
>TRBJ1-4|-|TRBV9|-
TGTGCCAGCAGCGTAGACGCTGGGACCGTCAATGAAAAACTGTTTTTT
CASSVDAGTVNEKLFF
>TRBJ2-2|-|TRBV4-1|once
TGCGCCAGCAGCGTCCAGGGGTTAGCGGGTACCCTTAACACCGGGGAGCTGTTTTTT
CASSVQGLAGTLNTGELFF